The 3 T cell receptor beta chains listed next were all sequenced from one sample in a study of T-cell reconstitution after alpha-beta-depleted transplantation in children. The TCRbeta library was prepared with unique molecular identifiers. TCRdb recomputed calls from the PCR reads with MiXCR, one row per CDR3 protein. The sample contains around 530,000 distinct CDR3 sequences, approximately 29% of which appear only once. This sample comprised PBMCs from the stem cell graft donor, obtained from the stem cell graft. The receptors were gathered from a human donor who donated a stem cell graft to a child with aplastic anemia.

The chain joins TRBV28 to TRBJ2-7, with D possibly being TRBD1 or TRBD2 (5 bases each). This CDR3 is built from 14 residues. CDR1 and CDR2 (germline): MDHEN, SYDVKM. The V and J ends lost 6 bases and 2 bases respectively, with 14 bases between them. The CDR3 is CASREGTATYEQYF. In DNA, the CDR3 is TGTGCCAGCAGAGAAGGGACCGCGACCTACGAGCAGTACTTC.

This clonotype was recorded a few times. The genes are TRBV5-1 and TRBJ1-1; D might be TRBD1 (6 bases). From germline, CDR1 is SGHRS and CDR2 YFSETQ. This CDR3 contains 15 residues. V lost 0 bases to trimming and J lost 6 bases, with 15 bases between them. The CDR3 reads CASSLGVTGYPEAFF. CDR3 in DNA: TGCGCCAGCAGCTTGGGGGTAACAGGGTACCCTGAAGCTTTCTTT.

The chain links TRBV19 to TRBJ2-2; D ambiguous. Trimming left V 5 bases short and J 3 bases short, with 13 bases between. Germline V gene data show CDR1 as LNHDA and CDR2 as SQIVND (reference sequence). This CDR3 is 15 amino acids long. The CDR3 loop is CASSFPEADTGELFF. CDR3 DNA: TGTGCCAGTAGTTTCCCTGAGGCGGACACCGGGGAGCTGTTTTTT.